This TCR beta chain derives from a study of blood T cell repertoires in COVID-19. On the study more broadly: Italy, Spain and the United States were the sources of the convalescent and acute COVID-19 samples.

Data came from immunoSEQ multiplex PCR; TCRdb stores just in-frame clones and leaves some out. The data contain 110,000 or so clones, about four fifths of them seen just once; the ten biggest clones take up about 8.1%. This CDR3 is built from 16 residues. Germline values: CDR1 LGHDT, CDR2 YNNKEL (reference sequence). V gave up 1 base and J gave up 4 bases, with 13 bases separating them. The sequence was collected from a woman aged 40-49 years with acute or convalescent COVID-19. V usage is TRBV3-1 (or the pseudogene TRBV3-2) and J usage is TRBJ1-4, with D maybe TRBD1 (6 bases). The specimen was peripheral blood. CDR3 protein: CASSQAGGQSNEKLFF. CDR3 nucleotide sequence: TGTGCCAGCAGCCAAGCGGGGGGGCAGAGTAATGAAAAACTGTTTTTT.